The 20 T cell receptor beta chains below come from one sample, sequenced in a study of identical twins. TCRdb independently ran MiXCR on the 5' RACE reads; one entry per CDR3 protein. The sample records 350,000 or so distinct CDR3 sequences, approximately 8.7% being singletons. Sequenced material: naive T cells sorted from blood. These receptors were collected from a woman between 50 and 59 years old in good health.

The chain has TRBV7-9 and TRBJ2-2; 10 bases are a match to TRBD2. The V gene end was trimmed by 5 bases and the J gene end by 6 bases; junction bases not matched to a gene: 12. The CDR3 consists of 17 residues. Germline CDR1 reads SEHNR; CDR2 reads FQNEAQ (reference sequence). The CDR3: CASSRTSGAILAGELFF. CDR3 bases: TGTGCCAGCAGCAGGACTAGCGGCGCGATCTTGGCCGGGGAGCTGTTTTTT.

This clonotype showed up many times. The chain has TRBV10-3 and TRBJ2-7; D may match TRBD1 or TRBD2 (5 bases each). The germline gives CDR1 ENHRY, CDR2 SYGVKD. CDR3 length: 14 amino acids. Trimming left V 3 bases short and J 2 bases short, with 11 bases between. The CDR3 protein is CAISDAGTPYEQYV. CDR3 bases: TGTGCCATCAGTGACGCCGGGACCCCCTACGAGCAGTACGTC.

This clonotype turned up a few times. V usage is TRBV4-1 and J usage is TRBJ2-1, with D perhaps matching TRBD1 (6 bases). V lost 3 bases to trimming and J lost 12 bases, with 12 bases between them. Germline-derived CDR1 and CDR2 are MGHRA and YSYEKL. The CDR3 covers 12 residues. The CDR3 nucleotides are TGCGCCAGCAGCCAGGCACAGGGCCGGCAGTTCTTC. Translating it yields CASSQAQGRQFF.

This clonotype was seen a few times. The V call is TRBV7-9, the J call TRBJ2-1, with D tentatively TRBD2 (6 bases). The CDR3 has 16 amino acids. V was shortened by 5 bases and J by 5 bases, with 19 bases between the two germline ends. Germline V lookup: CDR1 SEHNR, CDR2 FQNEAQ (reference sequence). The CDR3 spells CASSPDGGGGHNEQFF. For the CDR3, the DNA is TGTGCCAGCAGCCCGGACGGGGGAGGTGGTCACAATGAGCAGTTCTTC.

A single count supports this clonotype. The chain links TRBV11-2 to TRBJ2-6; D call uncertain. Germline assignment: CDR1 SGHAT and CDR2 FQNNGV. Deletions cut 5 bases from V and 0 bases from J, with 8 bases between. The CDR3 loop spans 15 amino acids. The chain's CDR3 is CASSAFGSGANVLTF. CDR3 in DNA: TGTGCCAGCAGCGCCTTTGGCTCTGGGGCCAACGTCCTGACTTTC.

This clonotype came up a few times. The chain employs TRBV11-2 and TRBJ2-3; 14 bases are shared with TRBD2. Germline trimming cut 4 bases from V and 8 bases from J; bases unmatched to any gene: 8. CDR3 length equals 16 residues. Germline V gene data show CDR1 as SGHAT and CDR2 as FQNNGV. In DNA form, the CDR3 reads TGTGCCAGCAGCTCTCGGACTAGCGGGAGGAGTACTACGCAGTATTTT. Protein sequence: CASSSRTSGRSTTQYF.

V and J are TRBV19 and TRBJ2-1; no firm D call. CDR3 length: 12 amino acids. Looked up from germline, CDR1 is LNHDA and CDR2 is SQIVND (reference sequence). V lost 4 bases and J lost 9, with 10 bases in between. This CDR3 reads CASSTANGEQFF. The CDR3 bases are TGTGCCAGTAGTACGGCAAATGGTGAGCAGTTCTTC.

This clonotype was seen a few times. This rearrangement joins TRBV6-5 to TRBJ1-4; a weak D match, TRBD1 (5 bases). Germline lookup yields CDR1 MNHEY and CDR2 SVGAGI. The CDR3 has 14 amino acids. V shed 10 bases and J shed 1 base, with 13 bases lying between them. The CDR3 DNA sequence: TGTGCCACCCGAGGCGGGGGAACTAATGAAAAACTGTTTTTT. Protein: CATRGGGTNEKLFF.

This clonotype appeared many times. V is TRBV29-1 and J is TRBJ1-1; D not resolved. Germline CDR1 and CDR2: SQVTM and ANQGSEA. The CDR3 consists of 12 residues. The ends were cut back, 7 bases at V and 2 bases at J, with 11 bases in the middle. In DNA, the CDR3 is TGCAGCGCTCAGAGCACTAACACTGAAGCTTTCTTT. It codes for CSAQSTNTEAFF. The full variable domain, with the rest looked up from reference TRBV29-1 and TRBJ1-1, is SAVISQKPSRDICQRGTSLTIQCQVDSQVTMMFWYRQQPGQSLTLIATANQGSEATYESGFVIDKFPISRPNLTFSTLTVSNMSPEDSSIYLCSAQSTNTEAFFGQGTRLTVV.

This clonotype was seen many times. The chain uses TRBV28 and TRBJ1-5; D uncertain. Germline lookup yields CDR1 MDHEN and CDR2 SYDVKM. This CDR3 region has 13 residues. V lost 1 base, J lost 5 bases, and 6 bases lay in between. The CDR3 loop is CASSLSGYQPQHF. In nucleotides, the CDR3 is TGTGCCAGCAGTTTATCGGGCTATCAGCCCCAGCATTTT.

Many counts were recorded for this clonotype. The CDR3 here is CSIRGVYNEQFF. CDR3 nucleotide sequence: TGCAGCATAAGGGGAGTATACAATGAGCAGTTCTTC. The chain has TRBV20-1 and TRBJ2-1, with D perhaps TRBD1 or TRBD2 (5 bases each). Germline V gene lookup returns CDR1 DFQATT and CDR2 SNEGSKA (reference sequence). This CDR3 region has 12 residues.

CDR3 amino acids: CASKEGYEQYF. CDR3 DNA: TGTGCCAGCAAAGAGGGGTACGAGCAGTACTTC. V gene TRBV6-5 combines with J gene TRBJ2-7; D possibly uses TRBD1 or TRBD2 (5 bases each). The CDR3 covers 11 residues. The V and J ends lost 7 bases and 4 bases respectively, with 8 bases between them. Germline CDR1 and CDR2: MNHEY and SVGAGI.

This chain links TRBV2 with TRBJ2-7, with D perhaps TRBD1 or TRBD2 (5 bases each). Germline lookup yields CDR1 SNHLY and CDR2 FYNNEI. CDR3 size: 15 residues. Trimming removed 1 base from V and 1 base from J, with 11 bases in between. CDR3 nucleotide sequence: TGTGCCAGCAGTGAAGTGGGGGACGGGTCCTACGAGCAGTACTTC. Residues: CASSEVGDGSYEQYF. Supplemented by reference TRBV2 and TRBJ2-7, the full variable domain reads EPEVTQTPSHQVTQMGQEVILRCVPISNHLYFYWYRQILGQKVEFLVSFYNNEISEKSEIFDDQFSVERPDGSNFTLKIRSTKLEDSAMYFCASSEVGDGSYEQYFGPGTRLTVT.

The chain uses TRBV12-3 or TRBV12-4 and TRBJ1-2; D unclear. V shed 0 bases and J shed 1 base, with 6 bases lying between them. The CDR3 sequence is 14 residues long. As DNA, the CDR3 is TGTGCCAGCAGTTTAGCAGGGTTTAACTATGGCTACACCTTC. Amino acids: CASSLAGFNYGYTF.

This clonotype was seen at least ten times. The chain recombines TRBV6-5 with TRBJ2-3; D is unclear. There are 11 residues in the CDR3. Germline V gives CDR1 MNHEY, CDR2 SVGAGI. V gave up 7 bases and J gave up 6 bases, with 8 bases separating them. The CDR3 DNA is TGTGCCAGCACCAATTACGATACGCAGTATTTT. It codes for CASTNYDTQYF.

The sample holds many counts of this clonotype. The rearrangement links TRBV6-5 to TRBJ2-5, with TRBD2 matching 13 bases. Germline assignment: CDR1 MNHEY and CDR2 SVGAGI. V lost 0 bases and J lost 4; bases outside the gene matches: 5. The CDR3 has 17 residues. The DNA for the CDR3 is TGTGCCAGCAGTTACTCCGGACTAGCGGGAGTAGGAGAGACCCAGTACTTC. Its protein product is CASSYSGLAGVGETQYF.

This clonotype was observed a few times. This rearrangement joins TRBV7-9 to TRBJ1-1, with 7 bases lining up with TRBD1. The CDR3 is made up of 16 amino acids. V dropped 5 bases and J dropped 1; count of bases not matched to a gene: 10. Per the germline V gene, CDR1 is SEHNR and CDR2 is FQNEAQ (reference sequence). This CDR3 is CASSPRQGTRNTEAFF. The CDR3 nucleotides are TGTGCCAGCAGCCCCCGACAGGGTACCAGGAACACTGAAGCTTTCTTT.

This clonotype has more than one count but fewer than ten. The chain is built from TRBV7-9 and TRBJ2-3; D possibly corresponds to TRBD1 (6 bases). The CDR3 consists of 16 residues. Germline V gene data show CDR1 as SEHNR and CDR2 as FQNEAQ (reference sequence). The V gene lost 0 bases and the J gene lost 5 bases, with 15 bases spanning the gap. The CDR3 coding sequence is TGTGCCAGCAGCTTAGCGCAGGGGAGTCTAGGAGATACGCAGTATTTT. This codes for CASSLAQGSLGDTQYF.

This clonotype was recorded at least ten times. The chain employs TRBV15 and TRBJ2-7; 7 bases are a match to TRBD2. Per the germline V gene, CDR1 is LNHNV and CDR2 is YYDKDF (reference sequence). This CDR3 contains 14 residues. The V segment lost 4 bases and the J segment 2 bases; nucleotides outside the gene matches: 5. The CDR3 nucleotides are TGTGCCACCAGCAAGGGAGGGTATCCCTACGAGCAGTACGTC. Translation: CATSKGGYPYEQYV.

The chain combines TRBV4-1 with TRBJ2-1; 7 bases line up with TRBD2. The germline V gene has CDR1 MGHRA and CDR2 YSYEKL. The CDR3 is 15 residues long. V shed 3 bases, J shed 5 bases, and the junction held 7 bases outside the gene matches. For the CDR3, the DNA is TGCGCCAGCAGCCATAAGGGAGGGAGGGACAATGAGCAGTTCTTC. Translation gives CASSHKGGRDNEQFF.